These 7 T cell receptor beta chains came from one sample sequenced in a study of a mutant IDH1 vaccine in newly diagnosed glioma. Time point here: week 11, during vaccination. Doses of 300 ug of mutant IDH1 20-mer peptide were given with topical imiquimod. TCRdb's copy holds only in-frame clones and misses some; the assay was immunoSEQ multiplex PCR. The sample yields roughly 62,000 clones, approximately 89% seen once. Their antigens remain unidentified. The sample was PBMCs, taken from a glioma patient whose treatment included an IDH1 peptide vaccine. These receptors all come from a man aged 35 to 55 with glioma.

V usage is TRBV28 and J usage is TRBJ1-1, with unresolved D. V gave up 5 bases and J gave up 1 base, with 11 bases separating them. Germline loops: CDR1 MDHEN, CDR2 SYDVKM. This CDR3 is 14 amino acids long. For the CDR3, the DNA is TGTGCCAGCAGTGCTCCAGGCAGGAACACTGAAGCTTTCTTT. It specifies CASSAPGRNTEAFF.

This chain joins TRBV7-2 and TRBJ2-5, with 9 bases identical to TRBD2. Germline V gives CDR1 SGHTA, CDR2 FQGNSA. V shed 5 bases and J 4 bases; nucleotides not matched to a gene: 8. This CDR3 contains 15 residues. The CDR3 coding sequence is TGTGCCAGCAGCCTCGCGGGAGGGCGACGAGAGACCCAGTACTTC. Translated: CASSLAGGRRETQYF.

The rearrangement links TRBV29-1 to TRBJ1-1; no firm D call. The CDR3 loop spans 13 amino acids. The V end lost 5 bases, the J end lost 3 bases, and 13 bases lay between the germline ends. CDR1 and CDR2 (germline): SQVTM, ANQGSEA. CDR3 amino acids: CSVTVSGDTEAFF. The CDR3 DNA follows: TGCAGCGTTACGGTATCGGGTGACACTGAAGCTTTCTTT.

The V call is TRBV10-3, the J call TRBJ2-7; D perhaps matches TRBD2 (5 bases). The CDR3 length is 15 residues. With 3 bases removed from V and 0 bases from J, the gap between germline ends came to 12 bases. CDR1 and CDR2 from the germline V gene are ENHRY and SYGVKD. The CDR3 region is CAISDSGFSSYEQYF. CDR3 nucleotide sequence: TGTGCCATCAGTGATTCGGGGTTCTCCTCCTACGAGCAGTACTTC.

The chain uses TRBV7-2 and TRBJ2-5, with D perhaps matching TRBD1 or TRBD2 (5 bases each). The CDR3 covers 14 residues. Trimming took off 7 bases at V and 5 bases at J, with 17 bases between the two ends. Germline CDR1 reads SGHTA; CDR2 reads FQGNSA. In nucleotides, the CDR3 is TGTGCCAGCACTCCCTGGGGGATCGGCGAGACCCAGTACTTC. Its protein is CASTPWGIGETQYF.

The sample holds a few counts of this clone. The chain couples TRBV7-3 to TRBJ2-2, with 7 bases that match TRBD2. CDR3 size: 15 residues. Trimming removed 4 bases from V and 4 bases from J; junction bases left unmatched: 6. Germline CDR1 is SGHTA and CDR2 is FQGTGA. CDR3 coding DNA: TGTGCCAGCAGCTCGTGGCTAGCGGCCACCGGGGAGCTGTTTTTT. Translation gives CASSSWLAATGELFF.

This clone was detected only a few times. The J gene is TRBJ1-3, the V gene TRBV7-2; D remains ambiguous. Germline V gene data show CDR1 as SGHTA and CDR2 as FQGNSA. The CDR3 contains 15 residues. V was clipped by 1 base and J by 2 bases, with 9 bases between them. The CDR3 DNA sequence: TGTGCCAGCAGCTTAGGAAGAGGTGCTGGAAACACCATATATTTT. Translating gives CASSLGRGAGNTIYF. The full variable domain, completed using reference TRBV7-2 and TRBJ1-3, is GAGVSQSPSNKVTEKGKDVELRCDPISGHTALYWYRQSLGQGLEFLIYFQGNSAPDKSGLPSDRFSAERTGGSVSTLTIQRTQQEDSAVYLCASSLGRGAGNTIYFGEGSWLTVV.